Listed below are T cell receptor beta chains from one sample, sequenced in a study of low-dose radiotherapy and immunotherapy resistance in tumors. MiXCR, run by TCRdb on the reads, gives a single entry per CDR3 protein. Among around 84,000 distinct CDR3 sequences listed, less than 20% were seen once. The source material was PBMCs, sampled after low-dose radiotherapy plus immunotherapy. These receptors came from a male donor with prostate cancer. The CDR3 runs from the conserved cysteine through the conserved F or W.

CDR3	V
CASSQYSGLAAISEQFF	TRBV7-9
CASTQRSTDTQYF	TRBV12-3/TRBV12-4
CASSYSMRLGSSYNEQFF	TRBV6-6
CASSLGRPRGETQYF	TRBV5-1
CAISHDRDTQYF	TRBV10-3
CASSRQINYEQYF	TRBV6-5
CASSDLGGNQPQHF	TRBV2
CASLTGPGGNEQFF	TRBV6-1
CSVDPERDYNEQFF	TRBV29-1
CRTGTTNEQFF	TRBV20-1
CASSEGFRERLPLHF	TRBV2
CASSLGLRGGTEAFF	TRBV11-2
CASSGSVNEQFF	TRBV6-2/TRBV6-3
CASSPQLGGPGELFF	TRBV18
CASKETAEMYGYTF	TRBV19
CASKATETAEQYF	TRBV5-1
CASRFDRAAYNEQFF	TRBV19
CASSVVGVGGNEQFF	TRBV25-1
CASSPRALDKNIQYF	TRBV28